Presented here are 19 T cell receptor beta chains from one specimen sequenced in a study of T cell responses to AZD1222 COVID-19 vaccine (dated by TCRdb to the early 2020s). Library preparation was by the immunoSEQ multiplex PCR assay. The table comes from immuneACCESS by way of TCRdb, which keeps in-frame sequences with V and J called. Part of the clones is missing from these tables; in studies checked, under half for an unresolved V gene and the rest for unknown reasons. This sample has 95,000 to 150,000 clones in its table, and about 89% of those were observed once. The leading ten clones occupy 8% to 13% of the sample. This specimen's time point label, per the study, means: baseline before first vaccination. Specimen: peripheral blood, collected on day 0 of AZD1222 vaccination. The receptor set was obtained from an adult in good health.

V usage is TRBV24-1 and J usage is TRBJ2-3; D is perhaps TRBD2 (7 bases). V dropped 9 bases and J dropped 6 bases, with 12 bases sitting between them. This CDR3 is built from 12 residues. Germline CDR1 KGHDR, CDR2 SFDVKD. DNA for the CDR3: TGTGCCACCCGGGGGGCTGCCGATACGCAGTATTTT. Translating gives CATRGAADTQYF.

V gene TRBV13 combines with J gene TRBJ2-4; possibly TRBD1 or TRBD2 for D (5 bases each). V lost 0 bases and J lost 8, with 20 bases in between. CDR1 and CDR2 from the germline V gene are PRHDT and FYEKMQ (reference sequence). This CDR3 region has 17 residues. CDR3 residues: CASSLGLRFRGVDIQYF. CDR3 in DNA: TGTGCCAGCAGCTTAGGCCTTAGGTTCAGAGGGGTAGACATTCAGTACTTC.

On this clone: This specimen includes other DNA sequences encoding the same CDR3. This sequence joins TRBV30 and TRBJ1-1; D is perhaps TRBD1 (5 bases). Trimming took off 0 bases at V and 3 bases at J, with 8 bases between the two ends. CDR1 is GTSNPN, CDR2 SVGIG, per germline (reference sequence). The CDR3 consists of 13 residues. The CDR3 DNA reads as TGTGCCTGGAGTGTACGGGGGGACACTGAAGCTTTCTTT. Residues: CAWSVRGDTEAFF.

The genes are TRBV27 and TRBJ2-7; TRBD2 aligns across 8 bases. The germline gives CDR1 MNHEY, CDR2 SMNVEV (reference sequence). This CDR3 contains 13 residues. The junction had 1 base not matched to a gene; V was cut back by 6 bases and J by 0 bases. The CDR3 bases are TGTGCCAGCAGCGGGACTAGCTCCTACGAGCAGTACTTC. Encoded protein: CASSGTSSYEQYF.

The chain employs TRBV2 and TRBJ1-2; D not resolved. V was trimmed by 9 bases and J by 1 base, leaving 9 bases between them. The CDR3 contains 12 residues. The germline V gene has CDR1 SNHLY and CDR2 FYNNEI. The CDR3 spells CASIEDNYGYTF. The DNA for the CDR3 is TGTGCCAGTATTGAGGATAACTATGGCTACACCTTC. The full variable domain, completed using reference TRBV2 and TRBJ1-2, is EPEVTQTPSHQVTQMGQEVILRCVPISNHLYFYWYRQILGQKVEFLVSFYNNEISEKSEIFDDQFSVERPDGSNFTLKIRSTKLEDSAMYFCASIEDNYGYTFGSGTRLTVV.

CDR3 bases: TGTGCCTGGTCCTCCAAGGGTTTGCACGCTTTCTTT. Encoded protein: CAWSSKGLHAFF. The chain links TRBV30 to TRBJ1-1; unclear D gene. V gave up 5 bases and J gave up 11 bases, with 18 bases separating them. The CDR3 length is 12 residues. Germline CDR1 GTSNPN, CDR2 SVGIG (reference sequence).

The chain has TRBV12-3 or TRBV12-4 and TRBJ1-1, with D maybe TRBD1 (5 bases). This CDR3 is 13 amino acids long. The V and J ends lost 5 bases and 6 bases respectively, with 13 bases between them. The CDR3 loop is CASSLQGRAEAFF. The CDR3 DNA sequence: TGTGCCAGCAGTCTTCAGGGTCGGGCTGAAGCTTTCTTT.

The chain links TRBV9 to TRBJ1-4, with D tentatively TRBD1 (5 bases). Trimming shortened V by 0 bases and J by 4 bases, and 16 bases separated the two germline ends. The germline V gene has CDR1 SGDLS and CDR2 YYNGEE. The CDR3 has 17 amino acids. In DNA, the CDR3 is TGTGCCAGCAGCGTAGAGGGTCGGGGACCGATTAATGAAAAACTGTTTTTT. The encoded protein is CASSVEGRGPINEKLFF.

This clone was seen only a few times. This chain uses TRBV28 with TRBJ2-7, with D maybe TRBD1 (5 bases). CDR3 size: 14 residues. CDR1 and CDR2 (germline): MDHEN, SYDVKM. V was clipped by 4 bases and J by 3 bases, with 13 bases between them. The CDR3 spells CASSSHSQVYEQYF. The CDR3 DNA reads as TGTGCCAGCAGTTCCCATTCACAGGTCTACGAGCAGTACTTC.

The rearrangement joins TRBV9 to TRBJ1-3; TRBD1 is a possible D gene (5 bases). This CDR3 comprises 13 residues. Trimming took off 0 bases at V and 7 bases at J, with 8 bases between the two ends. The germline gives CDR1 SGDLS, CDR2 YYNGEE. CDR3 amino acids: CASSVAGRNTIYF. CDR3 coding DNA: TGTGCCAGCAGCGTAGCGGGGCGGAACACCATATATTTT.

The chain uses TRBV30 and TRBJ1-2; D call uncertain. Germline V gene sequence: CDR1 GTSNPN, CDR2 SVGIG (reference sequence). CDR3 length: 12 amino acids. Between the trimmed V and J ends, which lost 5 bases and 4 bases, there was a span of 11 bases. CDR3 amino acids: CAWEVESYGYTF. The CDR3 coding sequence is TGTGCCTGGGAAGTCGAAAGCTATGGCTACACCTTC. Using reference TRBV30 and TRBJ1-2 for the parts outside the CDR3, the full variable domain is SQTIHQWPATLVQPVGSPLSLECTVEGTSNPNLYWYRQAAGRGLQLLFYSVGIGQISSEVPQNLSASRPQDRQFILSSKKLLLSDSGFYLCAWEVESYGYTFGSGTRLTVV.

The rearrangement joins TRBV7-3 to TRBJ2-1, with unresolved D. Trimming removed 3 bases from V and 5 bases from J, with 11 bases in between. Germline CDR1 SGHTA, CDR2 FQGTGA. The CDR3 spans 14 residues. The CDR3 coding sequence is TGTGCCAGCAGCTTTAGTCACACAGACAATGAGCAGTTCTTC. It is translated as CASSFSHTDNEQFF.

This clone was detected only once. The chain links TRBV27 to TRBJ1-1; 8 nucleotides match TRBD1. CDR1 is MNHEY and CDR2 is SMNVEV in the germline V gene (reference sequence). This CDR3 is built from 14 residues. Trimming at V came to 5 bases and at J to 1 base, leaving 3 bases not matched to a gene. CDR3 loop: CASSRTGKNTEAFF. The CDR3 nucleotides read TGTGCCAGCAGTAGGACAGGGAAGAACACTGAAGCTTTCTTT.

This sequence joins TRBV5-1 and TRBJ2-3, with D perhaps matching TRBD1 (6 bases). This CDR3 contains 14 residues. The ends were cut back, 4 bases at V and 4 bases at J, with 13 bases in the middle. The germline gives CDR1 SGHRS, CDR2 YFSETQ. The CDR3, as DNA: TGCGCCAGCAGCCAAAACAGGGCGGCAGATACGCAGTATTTT. Its protein is CASSQNRAADTQYF. Variable domain in full (rest from reference TRBV5-1 and TRBJ2-3): KAGVTQTPRYLIKTRGQQVTLSCSPISGHRSVSWYQQTPGQGLQFLFEYFSETQRNKGNFPGRFSGRQFSNSRSEMNVSTLELGDSALYLCASSQNRAADTQYFGPGTRLTVL.

The chain has TRBV2 and TRBJ1-2; D perhaps matches TRBD1 (6 bases). This CDR3 comprises 15 residues. Germline assignment: CDR1 SNHLY and CDR2 FYNNEI. V was pared by 5 bases and J by 0 bases, with 13 bases between. The CDR3 protein is CASSNRAPANYGYTF. DNA of the CDR3: TGTGCCAGCAGTAACAGGGCCCCAGCTAACTATGGCTACACCTTC.

This clone was observed a single time. This chain links TRBV6-5 with TRBJ2-3; 8 bases agree with TRBD1. The J segment lost 15 bases and the V segment lost 2 bases, leaving 7 bases of the junction unmatched. The CDR3 runs to 12 residues. Germline CDR1 reads MNHEY; CDR2 reads SVGAGI. The CDR3 spells CASSYTGGPVYF. In nucleotides, the CDR3 is TGTGCCAGCAGTTACACAGGGGGTCCTGTCTATTTT.

This chain uses TRBV19 with TRBJ1-1; D is perhaps TRBD1 (5 bases). CDR1 is LNHDA and CDR2 is SQIVND in the germline V gene (reference sequence). The CDR3 is 13 amino acids. Deletions cut 4 bases from V and 8 bases from J, with 14 bases between. DNA of the CDR3: TGTGCCAGTAGTACGGTGCCTGGGGCGGAAGCTTTCTTT. It codes for CASSTVPGAEAFF.

This sequence joins TRBV12-3 or TRBV12-4 and TRBJ2-2; D not certain. The CDR3 is made up of 13 amino acids. The V end was cut by 6 bases, the J end by 0 bases, with 5 bases between. The CDR3 is CASRETNTGELFF. The CDR3 DNA reads TGTGCCAGCAGGGAAACGAACACCGGGGAGCTGTTTTTT.

The genes are TRBV2 and TRBJ1-2; a weak D match, TRBD1 (5 bases). Germline CDR1 is SNHLY and CDR2 is FYNNEI. This CDR3 contains 17 residues. V was clipped by 0 bases and J by 5 bases, with 19 bases between them. As DNA, the CDR3 is TGTGCCAGCAGTGAAGCCGGCCGGGGGAACAGCCGATATGGCTACACCTTC. Translating it yields CASSEAGRGNSRYGYTF. Filled out from reference TRBV2 and TRBJ1-2, the complete variable domain reads EPEVTQTPSHQVTQMGQEVILRCVPISNHLYFYWYRQILGQKVEFLVSFYNNEISEKSEIFDDQFSVERPDGSNFTLKIRSTKLEDSAMYFCASSEAGRGNSRYGYTFGSGTRLTVV.